This T cell receptor (beta chain) derives from a study of blood T cell repertoires in COVID-19 (dated by TCRdb to the early 2020s). Study-level background: The collaborator samples originated in the United States, Italy and Spain and spanned the acute and convalescent phases of COVID-19. The prospective study material was composed of cDNA or gDNA derived from T cells, B-cell-depleted T cells, or PBMCs. Deeply sampled blood TCRbeta repertoires from subjects exposed to, actively infected with, or recovered from COVID-19 were included in the dataset. The repertoires were made available in a free public database intended to serve as a resource for research on the immune response to SARS-CoV-2. Samples were obtained from the ongoing ImmuneRACE study (first 160 participants) and from over a thousand subjects provided by 6 global collaborators. Sample metadata almost always included a de-identified subject ID, COVID-19 status, age in years and sex. Where available, HLA class I and class II types were obtained from metadata supplied by the sample provider rather than from assay-based typing.

Concerning this clone: What this receptor recognizes is not known. No qualities accompany the bases; no much larger clone lies one base away.

What the work shows at the level of the full study, not this receptor alone: The quantity of clinical and demographic metadata differed by source and by participant and was supplied without curation.

TCRbeta CDR3 regions were amplified from genomic DNA using the immunoSEQ Assay, a bias-controlled multiplex PCR. The study's processing was this. Within the assay, amplification of reference gene primers was used to estimate how many nucleated cells each sample contained. To quantify the absolute abundance of each unique TCRbeta CDR3 rearrangement, sequence reads were collapsed and filtered. For each sample, productive Simpson clonality was calculated as the square root of Simpson's diversity index across productive rearrangements. What TCRdb holds here is the immuneACCESS table cut down to in-frame rearrangements. Part of the clones is not present; checked against another copy, under half of the missing clones reflect an unresolved V gene, and the others are unexplained. V, J and clone size are those of that table, while D and trimming were read from the DNA. For this sample there are about 290,000 clones; roughly 80% appear just once. Approximately 4.1% of the sample rests with the top ten.

From its cysteine to its phenylalanine, the CDR3 spans 16 amino acids. The sequence is cut down to CDR3 DNA, 48 bases in frame from base 1. The germline V gene supplies CDR1 MGHDK and CDR2 SYGVNS. At the junction V is shortened by 1 base and J by 5 bases, with 14 bases in between. Each collaborating institution followed its own protocols to collect whole blood in K2EDTA tubes. For TCRbeta analysis, collaborators shipped samples in one of three forms: frozen whole blood, isolated PBMCs, or DNA extracted from either of those sample types. Sequences were obtained from peripheral blood. The sequence was collected from a woman between 45 and 65 years old with active or convalescent COVID-19. Rearrangement joined TRBV25-1 to TRBJ1-4, with a weak D call of TRBD1 (5 bases match). The nucleotide sequence is TGTGCCAGCAGTGAATCTCCGGGGGGACCGAATGAAAAACTGTTTTTT. Its amino acids are CASSESPGGPNEKLFF.